The next 14 T cell receptor beta chains were all read from a single sample in a study of early T cells in non-severe SARS-CoV-2 infection. Each CDR3 protein is one row after TCRdb ran MiXCR on the 5' RACE reads. The sample shows tens of thousands of distinct CDR3 sequences, approximately 12% of them seen only once. The sample taken for sequencing was whole blood. Source of these receptors: an adult who was a healthcare worker with PCR-confirmed SARS-CoV-2 infection or an uninfected control (not recorded which).

This clonotype was counted a few times. The V and J genes are TRBV7-2 and TRBJ1-3; no clear D. V lost 0 bases to trimming and J lost 0 bases, with 12 bases between them. The germline gives CDR1 SGHTA, CDR2 FQGNSA. CDR3 size: 17 residues. Here the CDR3 reads CASSLAEPGYSGNTIYF. In DNA, the CDR3 is TGTGCCAGCAGCTTAGCCGAACCGGGTTACTCTGGAAACACCATATATTTT. Full variable domain (rest looked up from reference TRBV7-2 and TRBJ1-3): GAGVSQSPSNKVTEKGKDVELRCDPISGHTALYWYRQSLGQGLEFLIYFQGNSAPDKSGLPSDRFSAERTGGSVSTLTIQRTQQEDSAVYLCASSLAEPGYSGNTIYFGEGSWLTVV.

This clonotype was counted many times. The chain employs TRBV12-3 or TRBV12-4 and TRBJ2-1; TRBD1 agrees at 7 bases. The CDR3 is 16 amino acids. With V trimmed by 5 bases and J by 8 bases, 15 bases remained unmatched. The CDR3 bases are TGTGCCAGCAGTCCTACAGGGGTGAGGTGGAACGATGAGCAGTTCTTC. Translation: CASSPTGVRWNDEQFF.

There are a few counts of this clonotype. The chain uses TRBV7-8 and TRBJ2-3, with D hard to call. V dropped 5 bases and J dropped 0 bases, with 15 bases sitting between them. Germline CDR1 reads SGHVS; CDR2 reads FQNEAQ. This CDR3 contains 16 residues. CDR3 sequence reads: CASSPRAFISTDTQYF. In DNA form, the CDR3 reads TGTGCCAGCAGCCCCCGGGCCTTCATAAGCACAGATACGCAGTATTTT.

This clonotype appeared many times. The chain combines TRBV7-6 with TRBJ2-7; possibly TRBD2 for D (7 bases). This CDR3 comprises 16 residues. V lost 4 bases and J lost 4, with 20 bases in between. CDR1 and CDR2 from the germline V gene are SGHVS and FNYEAQ. In DNA form, the CDR3 reads TGTGCCAGCAGCTCCAACATCGGACAGCGGGGATACGAGCAGTACTTC. This sequence encodes CASSSNIGQRGYEQYF.

The CDR3 sequence is CAWSETGAGTDTQYF. The CDR3 region has the DNA TGTGCCTGGAGTGAGACGGGGGCCGGCACAGATACGCAGTATTTT. The gene calls are TRBV30 and TRBJ2-3, with D tentatively TRBD1 or TRBD2 (6 bases each). Trimming stripped 1 base from V and 1 base from J, with 12 bases between. CDR3 length equals 15 residues. CDR1 is GTSNPN, CDR2 SVGIG, per germline (reference sequence).

This clonotype was recorded a few times. V and J are TRBV4-1 and TRBJ1-1, with D perhaps TRBD1 (5 bases). CDR1 and CDR2 from the germline V gene are MGHRA and YSYEKL. The V end was cut by 7 bases, the J end by 1 base, with 10 bases between. There are 13 residues in the CDR3. CDR3 residues: CASNLGGNTEAFF. CDR3 in DNA: TGCGCCAGCAACCTTGGGGGGAACACTGAAGCTTTCTTT.

This clonotype has just a few counts. This chain links TRBV19 with TRBJ2-3, with 9 bases identical to TRBD2. In germline, CDR1 is LNHDA, CDR2 SQIVND (reference sequence). The trim removed 7 bases at V and 3 bases at J, leaving 11 bases unmatched. The CDR3 consists of 16 residues. Here the CDR3 DNA reads TGTGCCAGTAATGGCGGGGGGGCCAGCCAGACAGATACGCAGTATTTT. It encodes CASNGGGASQTDTQYF.

Many counts were recorded for this clonotype. This chain joins TRBV6-1 and TRBJ2-7; 8 bases align to TRBD1. The CDR3 is 15 amino acids. The J segment lost 1 base and the V segment lost 8 bases, leaving 10 bases of the junction unmatched. Looked up from germline, CDR1 is MNHNS and CDR2 is SASEGT. DNA for the CDR3: TGTGCCAGCGTACCGCCGGGACAGGCGTCCTACGAGCAGTACTTC. The encoded protein is CASVPPGQASYEQYF.

The chain is built from TRBV5-1 and TRBJ1-2; D is ambiguous. The CDR3 has 14 amino acids. Germline V lookup: CDR1 SGHRS, CDR2 YFSETQ. Trimming removed 0 bases from V and 6 bases from J, with 12 bases in between. CDR3 nucleotide sequence: TGCGCCAGCAGCTTGGAGTCAACATCTGATGGCTACACCTTC. Translation: CASSLESTSDGYTF.

This chain connects TRBV3-1 to TRBJ1-6, with 9 bases identical to TRBD1. The CDR3 totals 13 residues. CDR1 is LGHDT, CDR2 YNNKEL, per germline (reference sequence). Trimming at V came to 6 bases and at J to 10 bases, leaving 4 bases not matched to a gene. The CDR3 protein is CASRGQGFSPLHF. The CDR3 nucleotides are TGTGCCAGCAGGGGACAGGGATTCTCACCCCTCCACTTT.

A note on this clonotype: A read error may explain this, as a much larger clone is one base away. Because it lacks the conserved phenylalanine or tryptophan at the end, this CDR3 is likely a read error. The V gene is TRBV7-8, the J gene TRBJ2-7; 9 nucleotides align to TRBD1. The J segment lost 4 bases and the V segment lost 0 bases, leaving 1 base of the junction unmatched. The CDR3 is 14 residues long. Germline CDR1 reads SGHVS; CDR2 reads FQNEAQ. The CDR3 DNA is TGTGCCAGCAGCTTAGCCGGACAGGGGTACGAGCAGTACTTA. This gives the protein CASSLAGQGYEQYL.

The table lists this clonotype with many counts. The gene calls are TRBV4-1 and TRBJ2-3, with D perhaps matching TRBD2 (7 bases). The CDR3 has 18 residues. In germline, CDR1 is MGHRA, CDR2 YSYEKL. The germline V and J ends were trimmed by 4 bases and 2 bases, with 22 bases remaining between them. The CDR3, as DNA: TGCGCCAGCAGCCGGACCGACCGACTCGGGGGGCTCACAGATACGCAGTATTTT. As protein: CASSRTDRLGGLTDTQYF.

This clonotype has just a few counts. The J gene is TRBJ1-4, the V gene TRBV20-1, with a possible D match to TRBD1 (6 bases). V dropped 6 bases and J dropped 7 bases, with 15 bases sitting between them. In germline, CDR1 is DFQATT, CDR2 SNEGSKA (reference sequence). This CDR3 contains 13 residues. CDR3 protein: CSARWGAGEKLFF. The CDR3 DNA sequence: TGCAGTGCAAGATGGGGGGCCGGTGAAAAACTGTTTTTT.

This clonotype was recorded a few times. The chain carries TRBV3-1 and TRBJ2-7; 7 nucleotides line up with TRBD1. The CDR3 consists of 12 residues. Germline V CDR1 and CDR2: LGHDT, YNNKEL (reference sequence). J lost 5 bases, V lost 4 bases, and 2 bases had no gene match. The CDR3 DNA sequence: TGTGCCAGCAGCCGAACAGGGGACGAGCAGTACTTC. Its protein is CASSRTGDEQYF.